Below, 22 T cell receptor beta chains from the same sample are listed, as sequenced in a study of blood T cells in healthy people across ages. Sample-barcoded 5' priming and a J-beta primer mix drove a second PCR of roughly 6 to 12 cycles. TCRdb used MiXCR to reprocess the 5' RACE reads, holding one entry per CDR3 protein. The sample has roughly 640,000 distinct CDR3 sequences; under 30% are singletons. Sequencing used blood. These receptors all stem from a woman aged 80 or over in good health.

This chain joins TRBV10-2 and TRBJ2-1; D call uncertain. The closer fit of TRBJ2-7 to the DNA end suggests the J call may be wrong. CDR3 size: 16 residues. Germline V gene data show CDR1 as WSHSY and CDR2 as SAAADI. The CDR3 spells CASSESGPAAGNEQYF. The DNA of the CDR3 is TGCGCCAGCAGTGAGTCAGGCCCAGCCGCCGGAAATGAGCAGTACTTC.

The chain has TRBV20-1 and TRBJ1-5; a possible D gene is TRBD1 (5 bases). Germline V gene lookup returns CDR1 DFQATT and CDR2 SNEGSKA (reference sequence). The CDR3 sequence is 14 residues long. V was cut by 3 bases and J by 4 bases, with 13 bases left in between. CDR3 bases: TGCAGTGCTAGGGCAGGGAGTGGGAATCAGCCCCAGCATTTT. Amino acids: CSARAGSGNQPQHF.

The DNA for the CDR3 is TGCAGTGCTCCCAGGACAGGGGGTAACGAGCAGTTCTTC. Its protein product is CSAPRTGGNEQFF. The chain employs TRBV20-1 and TRBJ2-1, with 10 bases that match TRBD1. The CDR3 is 13 residues long. The junction had 8 bases not matched to a gene; V was cut back by 5 bases and J by 10 bases. CDR1 DFQATT and CDR2 SNEGSKA come from the germline V gene (reference sequence).

Turning to this clonotype: A much larger clone lies a single base off, so this may be a read error. The V and J genes are TRBV7-2 and TRBJ2-5; D is ambiguous. The J call is uncertain, as TRBJ2-1 better fits the DNA end. This CDR3 is built from 13 residues. Germline-derived CDR1 and CDR2 are SGHTA and FQGNSA. The CDR3 DNA sequence: TGTGCCAGCAGCTTAGGGGCGCAAGAGACCCAGTTCTTC. It is translated as CASSLGAQETQFF.

This clonotype appeared many times. The chain uses TRBV6-6 and TRBJ2-1; D might be TRBD1 or TRBD2, each matching 7 bases. The CDR3 extends over 15 amino acids. The germline V gene encodes CDR1 MNHNY and CDR2 SVGAGI (reference sequence). V was shortened by 5 bases and J by 6 bases, with 17 bases between the two germline ends. The CDR3 is CASSPPGGGPNEQFF. CDR3 DNA: TGTGCCAGCAGTCCTCCAGGGGGGGGGCCCAATGAGCAGTTCTTC.

This clonotype has just a few counts. The V and J genes are TRBV12-3 or TRBV12-4 and TRBJ1-5; D is perhaps TRBD1 (5 bases). Trimming cost V 0 bases and J 6 bases, with 12 bases left between them. The CDR3 has 15 residues. Written as DNA, the CDR3 is TGTGCCAGCAGTTTAGCTCGATCGGGGGGTCAGCCCCAGCATTTT. Protein sequence: CASSLARSGGQPQHF.

Concerning this clonotype itself: A much larger clone lies one base from this, so it may be a read error. The rearrangement links TRBV5-1 to TRBJ1-2; 9 bases line up with TRBD1. Germline CDR1 and CDR2: SGHRS and YFSETQ. The CDR3 is 14 amino acids. J was trimmed by 12 bases and V by 4 bases; bases with no gene match: 13. The CDR3 reads CASSADGQGMRHTF. The CDR3 nucleotides read TGCGCCAGCAGCGCGGACGGACAGGGGATGAGGCACACCTTC.

As for this clonotype: Germline is not matched at one junction end, which may reflect a read error. The chain links TRBV12-3 or TRBV12-4 to TRBJ1-1, with unresolved D. The CDR3 runs 15 residues. In DNA, the CDR3 is TGTGCCGGCAGTGTCGGTTATGGGGAGGGCACTGAAGCTTTCTTT. Translation gives CAGSVGYGEGTEAFF.

In DNA form, the CDR3 reads TGTGCCAGCAGTTTAAGAGGGGGGGACAGGGGTACTGAAGCTTTCTTT. Its protein is CASSLRGGDRGTEAFF. The chain uses TRBV28 and TRBJ1-1; 10 bases match TRBD1. CDR1 and CDR2 from the germline V gene are MDHEN and SYDVKM. CDR3 size: 16 residues. The V gene end was trimmed by 2 bases and the J gene end by 5 bases; junction bases not matched to a gene: 8.

The chain employs TRBV11-2 and TRBJ2-5; a possible D gene is TRBD1 (6 bases). Trimming removed 5 bases at V and 4 bases at J, with 17 bases between. From germline, CDR1 is SGHAT and CDR2 FQNNGV. The CDR3 consists of 15 residues. Here the CDR3 reads CASSPGQLSVETQYF. DNA for the CDR3: TGTGCCAGCAGCCCCGGACAGTTATCCGTAGAGACCCAGTACTTC.

In the case of this clonotype: A single base separates this from a much larger clone, so it may be a read error. The chain carries TRBV3-1 and TRBJ2-3, with no clear D. Per the germline V gene, CDR1 is LGHDT and CDR2 is YNNKEL (reference sequence). CDR3 length equals 15 residues. DNA for the CDR3: TGTGCCAACAGCCAAGGGATCGGCGACACAGATACGCAGTATTTT. Its translation is CANSQGIGDTDTQYF.

Remarks on this clonotype: A much bigger clone sits one base away, suggesting this may be a read error. The chain couples TRBV3-1 to TRBJ2-6; the D is unclear. The CDR3 sequence is 14 residues long. Germline loops: CDR1 LGHDT, CDR2 YNNKEL (reference sequence). CDR3 DNA sequence: TGTGCCTGCAGCCCTCGTCGTGGGGCCAACGTCCTGACTTTC. As protein: CACSPRRGANVLTF.

In this sample, this clonotype turned up many times. The chain combines TRBV7-3 with TRBJ2-7; 10 nucleotides agree with TRBD2. Germline V gives CDR1 SGHTA, CDR2 FQGTGA. Unmatched junction bases numbered 11, after V lost 8 bases and J lost 7 bases. CDR3 length: 14 amino acids. The CDR3 DNA reads as TGTGCCAGCGCCCCCAGCGGGGGGGCTGGGGAGCAGTACTTC. Its translation is CASAPSGGAGEQYF.

This clonotype was seen repeatedly, ten times or more. The chain combines TRBV14 with TRBJ2-7; TRBD1 matches at 7 bases. The V and J ends lost 4 bases and 2 bases, in that order; junction bases with no gene match: 8. CDR1 is SGHDN, CDR2 FVKESK, per germline. The CDR3 loop spans 15 amino acids. The CDR3 region is CASSRQGRGTYEQYF. In DNA, the CDR3 is TGTGCCAGCAGCCGACAGGGTAGGGGTACCTACGAGCAGTACTTC.

In its sample, this clonotype was seen many times. The gene calls are TRBV20-1 and TRBJ2-3; 7 bases fit TRBD2. Germline lookup yields CDR1 DFQATT and CDR2 SNEGSKA (reference sequence). V was clipped by 0 bases and J by 5 bases; unmatched bases: 8. The CDR3 spans 15 residues. The CDR3 here is CSARDWRGGGDTQYF. The DNA for the CDR3 is TGCAGTGCTAGAGATTGGCGCGGGGGAGGAGATACGCAGTATTTT.

This clonotype was observed at least ten times. This rearrangement joins TRBV10-3 to TRBJ1-4, with D perhaps TRBD1 (5 bases). The CDR3 runs to 16 residues. CDR1 and CDR2 from the germline V gene are ENHRY and SYGVKD. Trimming pared 5 bases from V and 5 bases from J, leaving 18 bases between. CDR3 DNA: TGTGCCATCAGTTACACCGCAGGTGCAGGGAATGAAAAACTGTTTTTT. This sequence encodes CAISYTAGAGNEKLFF.

At least ten counts were recorded for this clonotype. In nucleotides, the CDR3 is TGCGCCAGCAGCCCCGGACGTTCTAGGGACTACACCTTC. It specifies CASSPGRSRDYTF. This chain links TRBV5-1 with TRBJ1-2; no definite D call. CDR3 length equals 13 residues. Trimming took 4 bases from V and 10 from J, leaving 17 bases between them. CDR1 and CDR2 from the germline V gene are SGHRS and YFSETQ.

Concerning this clonotype itself: This could be a read error, since a much larger clone is one nucleotide away. J is TRBJ2-3 and V is TRBV7-3; TRBD2 matches at 13 bases. This CDR3 has 18 residues. The germline V gene has CDR1 SGHTA and CDR2 FQGTGA. Here the CDR3 reads CANSLGLAGRPGADTQYF. In DNA, the CDR3 is TGTGCCAACAGCTTGGGACTAGCGGGGCGTCCTGGCGCAGATACGCAGTATTTT.

This clonotype was found a few times. CDR3 loop: CASSNRRERTEAFF. CDR3 bases: TGTGCCAGCAGTAACAGGAGAGAGAGGACTGAAGCTTTCTTT. The V and J genes are TRBV2 and TRBJ1-1, with D tentatively TRBD1 (5 bases). CDR1 is SNHLY and CDR2 is FYNNEI in the germline V gene. Trimming removed 5 bases from V and 5 bases from J, with 15 bases in between. The CDR3 runs to 14 residues.

J is TRBJ2-5 and V is TRBV20-1, with D unresolved. The CDR3 loop spans 14 amino acids. Looked up from germline, CDR1 is DFQATT and CDR2 is SNEGSKA (reference sequence). The V and J ends lost 5 bases and 0 bases respectively, with 13 bases between them. In DNA form, the CDR3 reads TGCAGTGCTGGCACAAGCTCCTACCAAGAGACCCAGTACTTC. Translated: CSAGTSSYQETQYF.

On this clonotype itself: One base away lies a much larger clone, so this may be a sequencing read error. The chain recombines TRBV14 with TRBJ2-4; the D gene could be TRBD1 or TRBD2 (5 bases each). The J call may be incorrect, as the DNA end agrees better with TRBJ2-7. In germline, CDR1 is SGHDN, CDR2 FVKESK. This CDR3 spans 14 amino acids. The CDR3 nucleotides are TGTACCAGCAACCCGGGACGAGGGACCTACGAGCAGTACTTC. Protein sequence: CTSNPGRGTYEQYF.

The chain has TRBV5-1 and TRBJ2-5; TRBD2 aligns across 12 bases. Trimming removed 0 bases from V and 1 base from J; junction bases left unmatched: 4. Germline V gene lookup returns CDR1 SGHRS and CDR2 YFSETQ. CDR3 size: 17 residues. CDR3 sequence reads: CASSLGLAGDTQETQYF. CDR3 bases: TGCGCCAGCAGCTTGGGACTAGCGGGGGACACCCAAGAGACCCAGTACTTC.